This TCR beta chain was sequenced during a study of preoperative IRX-2 immunotherapy in early breast cancer. V was clipped by 2 bases and J by 0 bases, with 9 bases between them. Germline CDR1 is GTSNPN and CDR2 is SVGIG (reference sequence). The CDR3 is 14 amino acids. Treatment here: preoperative locoregional IRX-2 cytokine immunotherapy. Preoperative locoregional IRX-2 cytokine immunotherapy was tested in the phase Ib source study. This table comes from immunoSEQ multiplex PCR, and its TCRdb copy is limited to in-frame clones, with some not included. The sample contains around 30,000 clones, around four fifths of which appear only once.

This chain uses TRBV30 with TRBJ2-3, with no clear D. Material: lymph node tissue, obtained from a patient treated with IRX-2 immunotherapy. The receptor's source is a human donor with breast cancer. CDR3 region: CAWSSWESTDTQYF. DNA for the CDR3: TGTGCCTGGAGTAGCTGGGAAAGCACAGATACGCAGTATTTT.